Below, one TCR beta chain is given with its context. This receptor's antigen is unknown. No per-base quality is available; no much larger clone lies one base away. According to the germline V gene (reference sequence), CDR1 reads LNHNV and CDR2 reads YYDKDF. There are 15 amino acids in the CDR3, from cysteine to phenylalanine inclusive. Only the CDR3 portion is preserved as DNA: 45 bases, with reading frame beginning at the first base. For this chain, trimming is 5 bases at the V end and 2 bases at the J end, and the number of junction bases without a gene match is 6. The protocol used for the library was PCR. TCRdb records Illumina HiSeq 4000 as the sequencer. High-throughput sequencing was used to profile the CDR3 region of the TCR beta-chain in every patient. From the authors' description of their analysis: CDR3 differences across clinicopathological groups were used to build a classifier for discriminating distant-metastatic papillary thyroid cancer patients. To measure repertoire diversity the researchers used the Shannon index, while the Morisita-Horn index served to gauge how similar the tumor and blood repertoires were. TCRdb applied fastp at Q25 and MiXCR to the public reads, then kept only in-frame beta chains. The V and J calls come from TCRdb's annotation, not from the publication. The sample table holds about 16,000 clones, of which approximately 32% were seen once. Approximately 12% of the sample comes from the top ten.

This sample was included in a study of metastatic and nonmetastatic thyroid tumors (TCRdb year 2020). About the study as a whole: Repertoires were compared across peripheral blood and tumor or nodule tissue samples from malignant and benign thyroid patients.

No patient had received any treatment before thyroid surgery. Using T-cell receptor beta sequencing, the study looked back at clinical samples from patients collected from about 2011 to 2018. Points the paper makes about the study in general: In both blood and tumor samples, TCR beta diversity was reported to be significantly higher in malignant tumors than in benign nodules.

Sequencing was carried out using tumor tissue. The V and J segments used are TRBV15 and TRBJ1-5, with 7 junctional bases fitting TRBD1. This receptor was obtained from a male donor with papillary thyroid cancer or a benign thyroid nodule (not recorded which). Some clones in this sample may be carry-over from other donors' samples. The CDR3 protein is CATSGPGTGNQPQHF. The nucleotides are TGTGCCACCAGCGGACCCGGGACAGGCAATCAGCCCCAGCATTTT.